The sequence of this T cell receptor beta chain was determined in a study of blood T cell repertoires in COVID-19. The CDR3 spans 15 residues. Clones were sequenced by immunoSEQ multiplex PCR, and TCRdb holds only the in-frame ones, with some missing. This sample yields 200,000 to 300,000 clones, of which 75% to 90% are seen a single time; around an eighth belongs to the top ten. The TCR originated in a woman aged 55-75 years with active or convalescent COVID-19. The chain employs TRBV21-1 and TRBJ2-3; the D call TRBD1 from the table was never checked on the DNA. TRBV21-1 corresponds to a pseudogene. The sample was peripheral blood. This chain's CDR3 is CASSKEGRGTDTQYF. For the CDR3, the DNA is TGTGCCAGCAGCAAAGAAGGCAGGGGGACAGATACGCAGTATTTT.